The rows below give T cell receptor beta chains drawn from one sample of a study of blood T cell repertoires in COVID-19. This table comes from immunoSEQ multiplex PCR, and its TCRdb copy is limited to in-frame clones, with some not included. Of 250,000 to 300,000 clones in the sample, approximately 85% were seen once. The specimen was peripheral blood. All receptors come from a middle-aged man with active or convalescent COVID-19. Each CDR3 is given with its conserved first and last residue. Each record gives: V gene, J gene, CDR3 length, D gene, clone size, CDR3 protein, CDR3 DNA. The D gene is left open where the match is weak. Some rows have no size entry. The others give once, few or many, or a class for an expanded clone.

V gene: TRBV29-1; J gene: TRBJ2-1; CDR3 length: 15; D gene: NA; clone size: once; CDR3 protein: CSGSLRDNSYNEQFF; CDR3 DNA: TGCAGCGGGAGCCTACGGGACAACTCCTACAATGAGCAGTTCTTC
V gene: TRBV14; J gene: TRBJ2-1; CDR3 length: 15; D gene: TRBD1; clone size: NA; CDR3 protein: CASSLPGQGLNEQFF; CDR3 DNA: TGTGCCAGCAGCCTGCCGGGACAGGGACTCAATGAGCAGTTCTTC
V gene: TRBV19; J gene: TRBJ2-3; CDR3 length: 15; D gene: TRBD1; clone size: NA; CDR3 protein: CASSRGTGATDTQYF; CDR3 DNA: TGTGCCAGTAGTAGAGGGACAGGGGCCACAGATACGCAGTATTTT
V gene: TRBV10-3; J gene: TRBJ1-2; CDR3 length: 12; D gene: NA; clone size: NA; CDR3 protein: CAIWGQGAGYTF; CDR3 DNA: TGTGCCATCTGGGGGCAGGGAGCTGGCTACACCTTC
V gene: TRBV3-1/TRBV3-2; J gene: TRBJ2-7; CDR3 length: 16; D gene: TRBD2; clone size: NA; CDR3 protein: CASSPPPGGGSYEQYF; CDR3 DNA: TGTGCCAGCAGCCCACCCCCCGGGGGGGGGTCCTACGAGCAGTACTTC
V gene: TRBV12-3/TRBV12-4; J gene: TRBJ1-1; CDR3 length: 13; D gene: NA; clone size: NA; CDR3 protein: CASSLSVNTEAFF; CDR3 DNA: TGTGCCAGCAGTTTATCCGTGAACACTGAAGCTTTCTTT
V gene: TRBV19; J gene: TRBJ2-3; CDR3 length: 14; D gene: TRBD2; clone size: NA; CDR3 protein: CASRPSGRTDTQYF; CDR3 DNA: TGTGCCAGTAGGCCGAGCGGGAGAACAGATACGCAGTATTTT
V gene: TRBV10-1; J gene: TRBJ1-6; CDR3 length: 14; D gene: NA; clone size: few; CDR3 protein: CASSSGSGYSPLHF; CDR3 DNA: TGCGCCAGCTCCTCGGGAAGTGGTTATTCACCCCTCCACTTT
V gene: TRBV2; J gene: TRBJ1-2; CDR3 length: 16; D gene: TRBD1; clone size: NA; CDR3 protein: CASSGEKQGANYGYTF; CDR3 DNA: TGTGCCAGCAGTGGGGAAAAACAGGGGGCTAACTATGGCTACACCTTC
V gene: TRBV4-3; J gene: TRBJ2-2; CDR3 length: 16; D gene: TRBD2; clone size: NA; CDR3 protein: CASSQGSSGGTGELFF; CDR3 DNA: TGCGCCAGCAGCCAAGGATCTAGCGGGGGGACCGGGGAGCTGTTTTTT
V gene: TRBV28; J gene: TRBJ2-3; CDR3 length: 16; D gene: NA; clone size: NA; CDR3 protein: CASSPTGRSSTDTQYF; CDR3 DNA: TGTGCCAGCAGTCCCACGGGAAGGAGTAGTACAGATACGCAGTATTTT
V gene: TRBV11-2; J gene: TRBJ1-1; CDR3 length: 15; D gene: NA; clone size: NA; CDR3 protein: CASSLSSQLNTEAFF; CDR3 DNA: TGTGCCAGCAGCTTGTCTTCTCAGTTGAACACTGAAGCTTTCTTT
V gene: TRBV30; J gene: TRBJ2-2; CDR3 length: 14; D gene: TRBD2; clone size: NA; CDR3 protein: CAWSREGRSGELFF; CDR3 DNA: TGTGCCTGGAGTAGGGAGGGCCGGTCCGGGGAGCTGTTTTTT
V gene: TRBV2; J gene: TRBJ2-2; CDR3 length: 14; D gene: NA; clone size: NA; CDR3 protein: CASRTSPNTGELFF; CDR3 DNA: TGTGCCAGTCGGACTTCCCCGAACACCGGGGAGCTGTTTTTT
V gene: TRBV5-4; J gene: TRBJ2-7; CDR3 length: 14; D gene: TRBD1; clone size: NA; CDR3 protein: CASSLEQGASEQYF; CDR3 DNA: TGTGCCAGCAGCTTGGAACAGGGGGCGAGCGAGCAGTACTTC
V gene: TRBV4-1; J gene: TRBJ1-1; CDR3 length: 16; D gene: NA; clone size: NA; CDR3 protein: CASSPPLKGGSTEAFF; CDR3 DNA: TGCGCCAGCAGCCCGCCCCTTAAGGGAGGTAGCACTGAAGCTTTCTTT
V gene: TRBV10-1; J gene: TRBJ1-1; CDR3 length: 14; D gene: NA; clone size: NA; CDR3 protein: CAIDPQGGRTEAFF; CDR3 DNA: TGCGCCATCGATCCCCAGGGTGGTCGCACTGAAGCTTTCTTT
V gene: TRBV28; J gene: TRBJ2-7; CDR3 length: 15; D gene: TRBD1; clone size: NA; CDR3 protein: CASSSPRQGSYEQYF; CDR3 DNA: TGTGCCAGCAGTTCCCCTAGACAGGGCTCCTACGAGCAGTACTTC
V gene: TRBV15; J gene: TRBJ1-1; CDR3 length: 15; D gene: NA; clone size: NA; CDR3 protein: CATSRDRGGRTEAFF; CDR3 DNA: TGTGCCACCAGCAGAGATCGGGGCGGGAGGACTGAAGCTTTCTTT
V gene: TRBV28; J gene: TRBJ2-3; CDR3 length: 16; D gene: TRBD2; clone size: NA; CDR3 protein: CASSRMSSGRKDTQYF; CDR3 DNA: TGTGCCAGCAGTCGCATGTCTAGCGGGAGGAAAGATACGCAGTATTTT
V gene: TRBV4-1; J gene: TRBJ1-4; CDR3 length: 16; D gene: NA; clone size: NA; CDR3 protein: CASSQEKIREGEKLFF; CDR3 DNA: TGCGCCAGCAGCCAAGAGAAGATCAGGGAGGGGGAAAAACTGTTTTTT
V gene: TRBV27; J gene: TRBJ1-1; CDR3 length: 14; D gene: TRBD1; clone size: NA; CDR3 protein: CASRTGGQNTEAFF; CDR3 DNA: TGTGCCAGCAGAACAGGGGGCCAGAACACTGAAGCTTTCTTT
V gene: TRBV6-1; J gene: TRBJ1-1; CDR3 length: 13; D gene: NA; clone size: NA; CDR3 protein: CASSEALTGEAFF; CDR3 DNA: TGTGCCAGCAGTGAAGCTCTGACAGGAGAAGCTTTCTTT
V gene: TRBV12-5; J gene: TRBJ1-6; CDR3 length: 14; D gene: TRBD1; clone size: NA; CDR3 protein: CASGKGQGATPLHF; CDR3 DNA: TGTGCTAGTGGGAAAGGACAGGGGGCTACACCCCTCCACTTT
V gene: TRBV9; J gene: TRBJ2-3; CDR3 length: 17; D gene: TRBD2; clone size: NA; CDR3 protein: CASSVEPSGAYTDTQYF; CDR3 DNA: TGTGCCAGCAGCGTAGAGCCTAGCGGGGCCTACACAGATACGCAGTATTTT
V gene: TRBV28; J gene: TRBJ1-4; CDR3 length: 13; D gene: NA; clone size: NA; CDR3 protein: CASSFTDSEKLFF; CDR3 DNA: TGTGCCAGCAGTTTTACGGACAGTGAAAAACTGTTTTTT
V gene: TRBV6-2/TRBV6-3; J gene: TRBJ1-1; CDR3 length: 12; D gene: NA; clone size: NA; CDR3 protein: CASSYPGLEAFF; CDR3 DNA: TGTGCCAGCAGTTACCCGGGACTTGAAGCTTTCTTT
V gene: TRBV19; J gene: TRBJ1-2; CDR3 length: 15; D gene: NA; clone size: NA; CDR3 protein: CASSIRQALNYGYTF; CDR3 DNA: TGTGCCAGTAGTATAAGGCAGGCCCTTAACTATGGCTACACCTTC
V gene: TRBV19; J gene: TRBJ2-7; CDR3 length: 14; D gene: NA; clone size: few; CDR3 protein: CASSSSSGDYEQYF; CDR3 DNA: TGTGCCAGTAGTTCCAGTAGCGGAGACTACGAGCAGTACTTC
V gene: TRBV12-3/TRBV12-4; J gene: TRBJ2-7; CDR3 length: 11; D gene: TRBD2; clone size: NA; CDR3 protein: CASSREGEQYF; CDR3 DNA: TGTGCCAGCAGTCGGGAGGGCGAGCAGTACTTC
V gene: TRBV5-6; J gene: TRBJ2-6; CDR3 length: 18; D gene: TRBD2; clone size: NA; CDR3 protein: CASSLTAGVTNGANVLTF; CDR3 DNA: TGTGCCAGCAGCTTGACAGCGGGAGTAACTAACGGGGCCAACGTCCTGACTTTC
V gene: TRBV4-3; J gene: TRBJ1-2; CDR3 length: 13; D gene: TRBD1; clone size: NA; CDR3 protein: CASSQGQGAGYTF; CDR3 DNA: TGCGCCAGCAGCCAGGGACAGGGAGCCGGCTACACCTTC
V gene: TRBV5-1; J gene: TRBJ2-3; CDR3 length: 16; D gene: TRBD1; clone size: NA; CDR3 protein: CASSLEDRGGTDTQYF; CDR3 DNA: TGCGCCAGCAGCTTGGAGGACAGGGGCGGCACAGATACGCAGTATTTT
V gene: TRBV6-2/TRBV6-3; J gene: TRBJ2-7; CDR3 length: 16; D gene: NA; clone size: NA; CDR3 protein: CASSLASMDYSYEQYF; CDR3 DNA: TGTGCCAGCAGCTTGGCCTCTATGGACTACTCCTACGAGCAGTACTTC
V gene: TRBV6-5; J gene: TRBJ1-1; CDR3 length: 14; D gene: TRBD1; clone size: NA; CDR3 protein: CASRSGPRDSQAFF; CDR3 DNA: TGTGCCAGCAGATCAGGCCCCAGGGACAGCCAAGCTTTCTTT
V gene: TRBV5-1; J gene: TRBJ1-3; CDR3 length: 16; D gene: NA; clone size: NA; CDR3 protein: CASSLEPRAGGNTIYF; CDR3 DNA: TGCGCCAGCAGCTTGGAACCCCGCGCGGGGGGAAACACCATATATTTT
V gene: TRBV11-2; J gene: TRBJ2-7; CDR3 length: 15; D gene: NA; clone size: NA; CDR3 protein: CASSLEAGFAYEQYF; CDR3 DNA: TGTGCCAGCAGCTTAGAGGCCGGGTTCGCCTACGAGCAGTACTTC
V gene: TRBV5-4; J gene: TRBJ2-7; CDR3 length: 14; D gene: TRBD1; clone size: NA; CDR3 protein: CASRIGTESTRQYF; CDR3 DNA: TGTGCCAGCAGAATAGGGACAGAGTCTACGAGGCAGTACTTC
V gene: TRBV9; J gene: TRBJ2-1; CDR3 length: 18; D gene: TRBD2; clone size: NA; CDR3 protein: CASSEGTSGRERYNEQFF; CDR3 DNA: TGTGCCAGCAGCGAGGGGACTAGCGGGAGGGAAAGATACAATGAGCAGTTCTTC
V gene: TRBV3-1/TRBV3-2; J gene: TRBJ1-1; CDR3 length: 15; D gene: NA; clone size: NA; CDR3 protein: CASSQGRESNTEAFF; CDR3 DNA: TGTGCCAGCAGCCAAGGCCGGGAAAGCAACACTGAAGCTTTCTTT
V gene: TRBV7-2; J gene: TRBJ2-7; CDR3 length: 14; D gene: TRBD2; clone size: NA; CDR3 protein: CASSLSGLGYEQYF; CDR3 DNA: TGTGCCAGCAGCTTGAGTGGACTAGGATACGAGCAGTACTTC
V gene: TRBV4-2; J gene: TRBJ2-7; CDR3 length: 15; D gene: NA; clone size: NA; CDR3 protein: CASSQVGAITGEQYF; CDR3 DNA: TGTGCCAGCAGCCAAGTAGGAGCCATTACTGGCGAGCAGTACTTC
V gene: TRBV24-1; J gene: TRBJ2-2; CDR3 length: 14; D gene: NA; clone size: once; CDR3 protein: CATSPTNTGWELFF; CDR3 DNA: TGTGCCACCTCGCCAACGAACACCGGGTGGGAGCTGTTTTTT
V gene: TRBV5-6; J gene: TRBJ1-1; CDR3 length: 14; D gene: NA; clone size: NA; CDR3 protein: CASSWPAGNTEAFF; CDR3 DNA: TGTGCCAGCAGCTGGCCGGCGGGGAACACTGAAGCTTTCTTT
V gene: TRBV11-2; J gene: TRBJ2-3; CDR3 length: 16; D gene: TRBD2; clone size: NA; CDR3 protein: CASRRTSGGSTDTQYF; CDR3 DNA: TGTGCCAGCAGGAGGACTAGCGGAGGTTCCACAGATACGCAGTATTTT
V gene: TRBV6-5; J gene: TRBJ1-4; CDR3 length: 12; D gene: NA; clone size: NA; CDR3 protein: CASSRGEGKLFF; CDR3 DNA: TGTGCCAGCAGTCGGGGGGAAGGAAAACTGTTTTTT
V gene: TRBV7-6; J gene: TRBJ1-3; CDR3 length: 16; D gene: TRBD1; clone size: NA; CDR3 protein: CASSSGQGLPGNTIYF; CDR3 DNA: TGTGCCAGCAGCTCAGGACAGGGTCTACCTGGAAACACCATATATTTT
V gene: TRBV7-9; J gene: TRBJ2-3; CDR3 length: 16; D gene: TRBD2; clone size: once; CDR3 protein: CASSLNPSGYTDTQYF; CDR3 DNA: TGTGCCAGCAGCTTAAATCCTAGCGGTTACACAGATACGCAGTATTTT
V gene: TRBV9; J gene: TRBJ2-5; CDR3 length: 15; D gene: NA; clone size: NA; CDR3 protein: CASSGTGLLQETQYF; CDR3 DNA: TGTGCCAGCAGCGGGACGGGACTGCTACAAGAGACCCAGTACTTC